Sequencing of this TCR beta chain was carried out in a study of cytomegalovirus exposure and HLA in healthy donors. About the research overall: Early released data had approximately 86 million unique TCRs, all coming from HLA-typed donors.

With regard to this clone: Its antigen is unknown.

Germline-derived CDR1 and CDR2 are SGHTS and YDEGEE. The V and J ends lost 4 bases and 0 bases respectively, with 14 bases between them. The CDR3 consists of 16 residues. Overall study results and limits: It was taken for granted in presence/absence analyses that sequencing depth across donors was roughly uniform.

PCR employed 60 Vbeta and 13 Jbeta primers. Clones were read by immunoSEQ multiplex PCR, and TCRdb kept only the in-frame ones, dropping some. The sample yields about 64,000 clones, 85% seen once. The sequenced sample was PBMCs. This sequence originates from a female donor in good health and CMV-seronegative. The V call is TRBV5-8, the J call TRBJ2-1; the D gene is possibly TRBD1 (6 bases). The CDR3: CASSLVWDTSYNEQFF. DNA of the CDR3: TGTGCCAGCAGCCTGGTTTGGGACACCTCCTACAATGAGCAGTTCTTC.